Below are 7 T cell receptor beta chains sequenced from a single sample in a study of cytomegalovirus exposure and HLA in healthy donors. Researchers ran the PCR with 60 Vbeta and 13 Jbeta primers. Repertoires were generated with immunoSEQ multiplex PCR, while TCRdb's copy carries only in-frame clones and drops some. The sample holds fewer than 90,000 clones; 70% are singletons and the top ten take more than 9.5%. Sequencing was carried out using PBMCs. These receptors all stem from a woman in her forties or fifties in good health and CMV-seropositive.

This chain connects TRBV15 to TRBJ1-4, with D possibly being TRBD1 (5 bases). In germline, CDR1 is LNHNV, CDR2 YYDKDF (reference sequence). Trimming took 3 bases from V and 5 from J, leaving 19 bases between them. This CDR3 region has 17 residues. The CDR3 sequence: CATSRGPLGGENEKLFF. The CDR3 nucleotides read TGTGCCACCAGCAGGGGACCCCTCGGGGGGGAAAATGAAAAACTGTTTTTT.

The chain has TRBV6-4 and TRBJ2-2, with D possibly TRBD2 on 6 matching bases. Looked up from germline, CDR1 is MRHNA and CDR2 is SNTAGT. V was pared by 0 bases and J by 7 bases, with 12 bases between. CDR3 length: 15 residues. The CDR3, as DNA: TGTGCCAGCAGTGACTCATCGGGAGCGGTCGGGGAGCTGTTTTTT. Amino acids: CASSDSSGAVGELFF.

The chain recombines TRBV19 with TRBJ1-3, with D possibly TRBD1 on 5 matching bases. V shed 4 bases and J shed 2 bases, with 6 bases lying between them. This CDR3 spans 13 amino acids. The germline CDR1 and CDR2 sequences are LNHDA and SQIVND (reference sequence). Written as DNA, the CDR3 is TGTGCCAGTAGTACAGGGACTGGAAACACCATATATTTT. Its protein product is CASSTGTGNTIYF.

This clone was observed a few times. The chain is built from TRBV14 and TRBJ1-4; 9 bases map to TRBD1. Germline values: CDR1 SGHDN, CDR2 FVKESK. Trimming cost V 4 bases and J 7 bases; bases outside gene matches: 7. This CDR3 has 15 amino acids. This CDR3 reads CASSPVQGAGEKLFF. CDR3 DNA: TGTGCCAGCAGCCCAGTACAGGGGGCAGGTGAAAAACTGTTTTTT.

The chain uses TRBV11-2 and TRBJ2-5; 7 nucleotides agree with TRBD2. Gene TRBJ2-7 matches the end of the DNA better, so the J call may be wrong. The germline gives CDR1 SGHAT, CDR2 FQNNGV. This CDR3 region has 13 residues. The CDR3 reads CASSWGGPYEQYF. CDR3 nucleotide sequence: TGTGCCAGCAGCTGGGGGGGACCCTACGAGCAGTACTTC.

The V call is TRBV7-6, the J call TRBJ2-1, with TRBD1 matching over 8 bases. Germline V gives CDR1 SGHVS, CDR2 FNYEAQ. The trim removed 5 bases at V and 8 bases at J, leaving 14 bases unmatched. The CDR3 has 16 residues. CDR3 sequence: CASSAAGPRGLDEQFF. The CDR3 nucleotides read TGTGCCAGCAGCGCCGCAGGTCCCAGGGGGCTCGATGAGCAGTTCTTC.

The rearrangement joins TRBV7-9 to TRBJ1-1; D is ambiguous. From germline, CDR1 is SEHNR and CDR2 FQNEAQ (reference sequence). The CDR3 loop spans 13 amino acids. V gave up 1 base and J gave up 2 bases, with 5 bases separating them. The CDR3 loop reads CASSLEHNTEAFF. The DNA for the CDR3 is TGTGCCAGCAGCTTAGAGCATAACACTGAAGCTTTCTTT. Full variable domain (remainder filled in from reference TRBV7-9 and TRBJ1-1): DTGVSQNPRHKITKRGQNVTFRCDPISEHNRLYWYRQTLGQGPEFLTYFQNEAQLEKSRLLSDRFSAERPKGSFSTLEIQRTEQGDSAMYLCASSLEHNTEAFFGQGTRLTVV.